Listed below are T cell receptor beta chains from one sample, sequenced in a study of naive and memory T cell subsets. One entry per CDR3 protein, called by TCRdb with MiXCR from the 5' RACE reads. The sample holds more than 60,000 distinct CDR3 sequences, 8% seen once. Receptors originate from a female donor in good health. CDR3s include the opening cysteine and the closing phenylalanine or tryptophan. Fields, in order: clone size, CDR3 length, D gene, J gene, V gene, CDR3 protein, CDR3 DNA. The D gene is left open where the match is weak. Rows give clone size only sometimes, using once, few, many, or a class for an expanded clone.

abundance: NA; len: 14; d_gene: NA; j_gene: TRBJ1-2; v_gene: TRBV6-5; CDR3aa: CASRSSTAFYGYTF; CDR3nt: TGTGCCAGCAGGAGTTCGACAGCCTTCTATGGCTACACCTTC
abundance: many; len: 12; d_gene: NA; j_gene: TRBJ1-2; v_gene: TRBV6-5; CDR3aa: CASSSGGDGYTF; CDR3nt: TGTGCCAGCAGTTCAGGAGGGGATGGCTACACCTTC
abundance: NA; len: 15; d_gene: TRBD2; j_gene: TRBJ2-7; v_gene: TRBV20-1; CDR3aa: CSAISSGRAGYEQYF; CDR3nt: TGCAGTGCTATATCTAGCGGGAGGGCGGGCTACGAGCAGTACTTC
abundance: many; len: 14; d_gene: NA; j_gene: TRBJ1-5; v_gene: TRBV24-1; CDR3aa: CATSRDKFNQPQHF; CDR3nt: TGTGCCACCTCGCGGGACAAATTCAATCAGCCCCAGCATTTT
abundance: many; len: 13; d_gene: NA; j_gene: TRBJ1-5; v_gene: TRBV20-1; CDR3aa: CSAYGQSNQPQHF; CDR3nt: TGCAGTGCATACGGACAGAGCAATCAGCCCCAGCATTTT
abundance: many; len: 16; d_gene: TRBD1; j_gene: TRBJ1-1; v_gene: TRBV28; CDR3aa: CASSSGQGGMNTEAFF; CDR3nt: TGTGCCAGCAGTTCTGGACAGGGAGGGATGAACACTGAAGCTTTCTTT
abundance: few; len: 13; d_gene: NA; j_gene: TRBJ1-2; v_gene: TRBV28; CDR3aa: CASSLRDSYGYTF; CDR3nt: TGTGCCAGCAGTTTGCGTGATTCCTATGGCTACACCTTC
abundance: many; len: 14; d_gene: NA; j_gene: TRBJ1-1; v_gene: TRBV5-1; CDR3aa: CASSLFVGNTEAFF; CDR3nt: TGCGCCAGCAGCTTGTTTGTCGGCAACACTGAAGCTTTCTTT
abundance: many; len: 14; d_gene: NA; j_gene: TRBJ1-1; v_gene: TRBV20-1; CDR3aa: CSARVRQTNTEAFF; CDR3nt: TGCAGTGCTAGAGTGCGACAGACGAACACTGAAGCTTTCTTT
abundance: NA; len: 13; d_gene: NA; j_gene: TRBJ2-3; v_gene: TRBV18; CDR3aa: CASSPPAAPTQYF; CDR3nt: TGTGCCAGCTCACCACCGGCGGCGCCCACCCAGTATTTT
abundance: few; len: 15; d_gene: NA; j_gene: TRBJ2-1; v_gene: TRBV25-1; CDR3aa: CASSSERRSYNEQFF; CDR3nt: TGTGCCAGCAGTTCAGAACGACGATCCTACAATGAGCAGTTCTTC
abundance: NA; len: 14; d_gene: NA; j_gene: TRBJ2-7; v_gene: TRBV2; CDR3aa: CASSVEGVSYEQYF; CDR3nt: TGTGCCAGCAGTGTAGAGGGCGTCTCCTACGAGCAGTACTTC
abundance: few; len: 14; d_gene: TRBD2; j_gene: TRBJ2-1; v_gene: TRBV29-1; CDR3aa: CSVENGTSVNEQFF; CDR3nt: TGCAGCGTTGAAAATGGGACTAGCGTCAATGAGCAGTTCTTC
abundance: many; len: 16; d_gene: TRBD2; j_gene: TRBJ2-1; v_gene: TRBV20-1; CDR3aa: CSTGLAGGRSYNEQFF; CDR3nt: TGCAGTACCGGACTAGCGGGAGGGCGCTCCTACAATGAGCAGTTCTTC
abundance: few; len: 16; d_gene: TRBD1; j_gene: TRBJ2-1; v_gene: TRBV20-1; CDR3aa: CSARSYRGPSYNEQFF; CDR3nt: TGCAGTGCTAGGAGTTACAGGGGGCCCTCCTACAATGAGCAGTTCTTC
abundance: few; len: 13; d_gene: TRBD1; j_gene: TRBJ1-2; v_gene: TRBV5-1; CDR3aa: CASSWETGDGYTF; CDR3nt: TGCGCCAGCAGCTGGGAGACAGGGGATGGCTACACCTTC
abundance: few; len: 13; d_gene: NA; j_gene: TRBJ1-2; v_gene: TRBV10-3; CDR3aa: CAISPKGSYGYTF; CDR3nt: TGTGCCATCAGTCCCAAGGGTTCCTATGGCTACACCTTC
abundance: few; len: 13; d_gene: NA; j_gene: TRBJ2-3; v_gene: TRBV28; CDR3aa: CASSREGRDTQYF; CDR3nt: TGTGCCAGCAGTCGAGAGGGCAGAGATACGCAGTATTTT
abundance: many; len: 15; d_gene: NA; j_gene: TRBJ2-7; v_gene: TRBV4-2; CDR3aa: CASSQDSGPAWEQYF; CDR3nt: TGTGCCAGCAGCCAAGATTCGGGGCCAGCGTGGGAGCAGTACTTC
abundance: many; len: 15; d_gene: NA; j_gene: TRBJ2-2; v_gene: TRBV7-6; CDR3aa: CASSSGPENTGELFF; CDR3nt: TGTGCCAGCAGCTCGGGACCCGAGAACACCGGGGAGCTGTTTTTT
abundance: few; len: 12; d_gene: NA; j_gene: TRBJ2-7; v_gene: TRBV2; CDR3aa: CASRRSSYEQYF; CDR3nt: TGTGCCAGCCGGCGCAGCTCCTACGAGCAGTACTTC
abundance: NA; len: 15; d_gene: NA; j_gene: TRBJ2-1; v_gene: TRBV6-1; CDR3aa: CASSPARVPYNEQFF; CDR3nt: TGTGCCAGCAGTCCCGCCCGGGTACCCTACAATGAGCAGTTCTTC
abundance: many; len: 14; d_gene: NA; j_gene: TRBJ1-1; v_gene: TRBV28; CDR3aa: CASSFPASNTEAFF; CDR3nt: TGTGCCAGCAGTTTTCCCGCTTCGAACACTGAAGCTTTCTTT
abundance: NA; len: 17; d_gene: TRBD1; j_gene: TRBJ1-3; v_gene: TRBV28; CDR3aa: CASSPNINRGPGNTIYF; CDR3nt: TGTGCCAGCAGTCCTAACATCAACAGGGGGCCTGGAAACACCATATATTTT
abundance: many; len: 15; d_gene: NA; j_gene: TRBJ2-3; v_gene: TRBV5-1; CDR3aa: CASSIPGVDADTQYF; CDR3nt: TGCGCCAGCAGCATTCCGGGGGTAGATGCAGATACGCAGTATTTT
abundance: NA; len: 15; d_gene: TRBD1; j_gene: TRBJ2-1; v_gene: TRBV20-1; CDR3aa: CSAPPQGAPSNEQFF; CDR3nt: TGCAGTGCTCCTCCGCAGGGGGCGCCAAGCAATGAGCAGTTCTTC
abundance: NA; len: 13; d_gene: NA; j_gene: TRBJ1-1; v_gene: TRBV10-1; CDR3aa: CASRESENTEAFF; CDR3nt: TGCGCCAGCAGGGAGTCAGAAAACACTGAAGCTTTCTTT
abundance: NA; len: 15; d_gene: NA; j_gene: TRBJ2-3; v_gene: TRBV7-2; CDR3aa: CASSLGASGTDTQYF; CDR3nt: TGTGCCAGCAGCTTAGGGGCTAGCGGCACAGATACGCAGTATTTT
abundance: NA; len: 15; d_gene: NA; j_gene: TRBJ2-2; v_gene: TRBV3-1; CDR3aa: CASTPGGSLTGELFF; CDR3nt: TGTGCCAGCACCCCCGGGGGAAGTCTCACCGGGGAGCTGTTTTTT
abundance: few; len: 15; d_gene: TRBD1; j_gene: TRBJ2-7; v_gene: TRBV28; CDR3aa: CASSSGGTGAYEQYF; CDR3nt: TGTGCCAGCAGCTCCGGGGGGACAGGGGCCTACGAGCAGTACTTC
abundance: NA; len: 12; d_gene: NA; j_gene: TRBJ2-1; v_gene: TRBV12-3/TRBV12-4; CDR3aa: CASSLYPNEQFF; CDR3nt: TGTGCCAGCAGTTTATATCCCAATGAGCAGTTCTTC
abundance: NA; len: 16; d_gene: TRBD1; j_gene: TRBJ2-3; v_gene: TRBV5-1; CDR3aa: CASSSAGTGDTDTQYF; CDR3nt: TGCGCCAGCAGCTCCGCCGGGACAGGGGACACAGATACGCAGTATTTT
abundance: NA; len: 14; d_gene: TRBD2; j_gene: TRBJ2-1; v_gene: TRBV12-5; CDR3aa: CASGLGLAGNEQFF; CDR3nt: TGTGCTAGTGGTCTTGGACTAGCGGGCAATGAGCAGTTCTTC
abundance: NA; len: 15; d_gene: NA; j_gene: TRBJ2-1; v_gene: TRBV5-1; CDR3aa: CASSLVSRYMDEQFF; CDR3nt: TGCGCCAGCAGCTTGGTTTCCAGATACATGGATGAGCAGTTCTTC
abundance: few; len: 13; d_gene: TRBD2; j_gene: TRBJ2-1; v_gene: TRBV28; CDR3aa: CASQRGPYNEQFF; CDR3nt: TGTGCCAGCCAGCGGGGCCCCTACAATGAGCAGTTCTTC
abundance: NA; len: 17; d_gene: NA; j_gene: TRBJ2-3; v_gene: TRBV28; CDR3aa: CASSLPGPRLSTDTQYF; CDR3nt: TGTGCCAGCAGTTTACCTGGACCTCGTCTGAGCACAGATACGCAGTATTTT
abundance: few; len: 15; d_gene: TRBD2; j_gene: TRBJ2-1; v_gene: TRBV6-5; CDR3aa: CASSYPGLAGEEQFF; CDR3nt: TGTGCCAGCAGTTACCCGGGACTAGCGGGAGAAGAGCAGTTCTTC
abundance: NA; len: 14; d_gene: NA; j_gene: TRBJ2-7; v_gene: TRBV13; CDR3aa: CASSSPGDSYEQYF; CDR3nt: TGTGCCAGCAGCTCCCCGGGGGACTCCTACGAGCAGTACTTC
abundance: few; len: 11; d_gene: NA; j_gene: TRBJ1-1; v_gene: TRBV19; CDR3aa: CASNEDTEAFF; CDR3nt: TGTGCCAGTAATGAGGACACTGAAGCTTTCTTT
abundance: NA; len: 15; d_gene: TRBD2; j_gene: TRBJ2-3; v_gene: TRBV9; CDR3aa: CASSVREGEADTQYF; CDR3nt: TGTGCCAGCAGCGTACGGGAGGGCGAGGCAGATACGCAGTATTTT
abundance: few; len: 15; d_gene: NA; j_gene: TRBJ2-5; v_gene: TRBV7-3; CDR3aa: CASSPGPGTIETQYF; CDR3nt: TGTGCCAGCAGCCCCGGGCCGGGGACGATCGAGACCCAGTACTTC
abundance: NA; len: 12; d_gene: NA; j_gene: TRBJ2-5; v_gene: TRBV6-5; CDR3aa: CASSTKGETQYF; CDR3nt: TGTGCCAGCAGTACTAAAGGAGAGACCCAGTACTTC
abundance: many; len: 12; d_gene: NA; j_gene: TRBJ1-2; v_gene: TRBV6-6; CDR3aa: CASSHFPGGYTF; CDR3nt: TGTGCCAGCAGTCACTTTCCCGGGGGCTACACCTTC
abundance: NA; len: 13; d_gene: NA; j_gene: TRBJ1-1; v_gene: TRBV20-1; CDR3aa: CSASSPIGPGAFF; CDR3nt: TGTAGTGCTAGCTCGCCTATCGGCCCAGGGGCTTTCTTT
abundance: many; len: 16; d_gene: TRBD1; j_gene: TRBJ1-2; v_gene: TRBV28; CDR3aa: CASSFTSTGGAGGYTF; CDR3nt: TGTGCCAGCAGTTTTACCTCCACAGGGGGCGCAGGAGGCTACACCTTC
abundance: few; len: 16; d_gene: TRBD2; j_gene: TRBJ2-7; v_gene: TRBV6-1; CDR3aa: CASSEVGVAGESEQYF; CDR3nt: TGTGCCAGCAGTGAGGTTGGAGTAGCGGGAGAATCTGAGCAGTACTTC
abundance: NA; len: 14; d_gene: TRBD2; j_gene: TRBJ2-7; v_gene: TRBV19; CDR3aa: CASSRGLVSYEQYF; CDR3nt: TGTGCCAGTAGCAGGGGACTAGTATCCTACGAGCAGTACTTC
abundance: few; len: 15; d_gene: TRBD2; j_gene: TRBJ2-1; v_gene: TRBV18; CDR3aa: CASSLAGGPLNEQFF; CDR3nt: TGTGCCAGCTCACTAGCGGGAGGGCCCCTTAATGAGCAGTTCTTC
abundance: many; len: 15; d_gene: NA; j_gene: TRBJ1-1; v_gene: TRBV19; CDR3aa: CASSSARGVSTEAFF; CDR3nt: TGTGCCAGTAGTAGTGCCCGGGGCGTGAGTACTGAAGCTTTCTTT
abundance: many; len: 16; d_gene: NA; j_gene: TRBJ2-7; v_gene: TRBV6-5; CDR3aa: CASSYYPPPANYEQYF; CDR3nt: TGTGCCAGCAGTTACTATCCTCCTCCGGCCAACTACGAGCAGTACTTC
abundance: NA; len: 15; d_gene: NA; j_gene: TRBJ2-6; v_gene: TRBV28; CDR3aa: CASSQGGSGANVLTF; CDR3nt: TGTGCCAGCAGTCAGGGGGGCTCTGGGGCCAACGTCCTGACTTTC
abundance: NA; len: 15; d_gene: TRBD1; j_gene: TRBJ2-2; v_gene: TRBV6-5; CDR3aa: CASTRTGVRTGELFF; CDR3nt: TGTGCCAGCACAAGGACAGGGGTGCGCACCGGGGAGCTGTTTTTT
abundance: NA; len: 14; d_gene: NA; j_gene: TRBJ1-1; v_gene: TRBV27; CDR3aa: CASSSLGVATEAFF; CDR3nt: TGTGCCAGCAGTTCCTTGGGGGTGGCCACTGAAGCTTTCTTT